This entry features one T cell receptor (beta chain) sequence. Its antigen is unidentified. The data originate from a study of OX40 agonist ivuxolimab in advanced cancers. Sequencing was performed with immunoSEQ multiplex PCR; in TCRdb, only in-frame clones are kept and a portion is missing. The table records about 93,000 clones, 92% of them present only once. Study-level points and caveats: Relatively little clonal expansion, among the lowest observed, appeared in partial responders at 0.1-3.0 mg/kg. CD4+ T cells averaged fewer expanded clones than CD8+ T cells. CD4+ and CD8+ T cells in blood underwent clonal expansion by week 6 at 0.1 to 3.0 mg/kg.

Trimming removed 4 bases from V and 1 base from J, with 11 bases in between. This CDR3 spans 14 amino acids. The germline V gene has CDR1 SGHNT and CDR2 YYREEE (reference sequence). Drawing of blood for sampling happened at baseline, at cycle 4 day 1, and at cycle 7 day 1. The material sequenced was CD4+ or CD8+ T cells sorted from blood, taken in a trial of the OX40 agonist ivuxolimab. The genes are TRBV5-4 and TRBJ2-5; D is uncertain. The TCR comes from an adult with an advanced solid tumor such as melanoma, head and neck, liver or kidney cancer. The CDR3 sequence is CASSPPNFQETQYF. CDR3 nucleotide sequence: TGTGCCAGCAGCCCCCCCAACTTCCAAGAGACCCAGTACTTC.